A single TCR beta chain is shown here with its context. From germline, CDR1 is MNHEY and CDR2 SVGAGI. V was pared by 8 bases and J by 1 base, with 17 bases between. The CDR3 extends over 15 amino acids. Original methodology: Using reference gene primer amplification, nucleated cell counts were estimated. Profiled with immunoSEQ multiplex PCR; TCRdb holds only in-frame clones, not every one. D and trimming were read from the DNA, whereas the V and J calls and clone size are those reported in that table. The data hold more than 150,000 clones, with about four fifths observed a single time. The data are from a study of blood T cell repertoires in COVID-19. Study details: Samples representing acute and convalescent COVID-19 were sourced from the United States, Italy and Spain. T cells, B-cell-depleted T cells, or PBMCs provided the cDNA or gDNA that served as material.

A Seattle source enrolled patients during active infection and followed them longitudinally. This sequence joins TRBV6-5 and TRBJ1-1; D is perhaps TRBD1 (6 bases). The TCR comes from a woman at least 80 years old with COVID-19, enrolled during active disease. The sample comprised peripheral blood. This chain's CDR3 is CASPSVVGANTEAFF. The CDR3 DNA follows: TGTGCCAGCCCGTCCGTAGTGGGGGCGAACACTGAAGCTTTCTTT.